This is a list of T cell receptor beta chains from one sample in a study of CD8+ T cells in alopecia areata. Here immunoSEQ multiplex PCR was the method, and the copy in TCRdb shows in-frame clones only, minus some. The sample lists around 170,000 clones, 51% occurring once. This material consisted of CD8+ T cells sorted from blood, taken around week 53, from a patient treated with tofacitinib. All receptors come from a human donor with alopecia areata. CDR3s include the opening cysteine and the closing phenylalanine or tryptophan. The D gene is left open where the match is weak. Clone size appears in some rows only: once, few, many, or a class for an expanded clone.

v_call,j_call,clone_size,d_call,cdr3_nt,cdr3_aa
TRBV6-5,TRBJ1-2,once,-,TGTGCCAGCAGTGAACGGACAGCCATCTATGGCTACACCTTC,CASSERTAIYGYTF
TRBV5-1,TRBJ2-7,once,-,TGCGCCAGCAGTTCGAGCTCCTACGAGCAGTACTTC,CASSSSSYEQYF
TRBV27,TRBJ2-5,-,-,TGTGCCAGCAGTTTATACGGTGCCTGGCGGGAGACCCAGTACTTC,CASSLYGAWRETQYF
TRBV15,TRBJ2-7,-,-,TGTGCCACTGGGGGGACCTACGAGCAGTACTTC,CATGGTYEQYF
TRBV29-1,TRBJ2-1,few,-,TGCAGCGTTGAATCGAGGCACGGGGACTACAATGAGCAGTTCTTC,CSVESRHGDYNEQFF
TRBV7-8,TRBJ1-5,-,-,TGTGCCAGCAGGGTCTCCCTCAATCAGCCCCAGCATTTT,CASRVSLNQPQHF
TRBV7-8,TRBJ1-1,many,TRBD1,TGTGCCAGCAGCCCGACAGGGGGGCCCCCTCGGACTACTGAAGCTTTCTTT,CASSPTGGPPRTTEAFF
TRBV16,TRBJ1-5,once,-,TGTGCCAGCAGCCAAGGTGAAGGCAATCAGCCCCAGCATTTT,CASSQGEGNQPQHF
TRBV2,TRBJ1-2,-,TRBD1,TGTGCCAGCAGTGAGGTGACAGGGATCTATGGCTACACCTTC,CASSEVTGIYGYTF
TRBV5-1,TRBJ2-1,-,-,TGCGCCAGCAGCCCTGGAGGGGGACAAACCTACAATGAGCAGTTCTTC,CASSPGGGQTYNEQFF
TRBV25-1,TRBJ1-4,few,-,TGTGCCAGCAGTGCCCCAGGGTCAACTAATGAAAAACTGTTTTTT,CASSAPGSTNEKLFF
TRBV23-1,TRBJ1-5,-,-,TGCGCCAGCAGTCACCTTGGACAGCACTATAGCAATCAGCCCCAGCATTTT,CASSHLGQHYSNQPQHF
TRBV7-2,TRBJ1-4,-,-,TGTGCCAGCAGCCCGAGAGCCACGGGACGGTGGCTGTTTTTT,CASSPRATGRWLFF
TRBV13,TRBJ1-4,-,-,TGTGCCAGCAGCTTCCGGGCCCTCGGTGAAAAACTGTTTTTT,CASSFRALGEKLFF
TRBV19,TRBJ2-7,-,TRBD1,TGTGCCAGTAGTATGGGACAGGGGGCGTACGAGCAGTACTTC,CASSMGQGAYEQYF
TRBV4-1,TRBJ2-1,-,TRBD1,TGCGCCAGCAGCCCCCACGGACAGGCGGACAATGAGCAGTTCTTC,CASSPHGQADNEQFF
TRBV12-5,TRBJ2-5,-,-,TGTGCTAGTGGTTTGCCACAAGAGACCCAGTACTTC,CASGLPQETQYF
TRBV19,TRBJ1-5,-,TRBD1,TGTGCCAGTAGTGCTGGGACAGTCGGCAATCAGCCCCAGCATTTT,CASSAGTVGNQPQHF
TRBV2,TRBJ2-5,-,TRBD2,TGTGCCAGCTTGGCGGGGGGAGAGACCCAGTACTTC,CASLAGGETQYF
TRBV27,TRBJ2-1,-,TRBD1,TGTGCCAGCAGTTTCGGGCAGGGGGCCTACAATGAGCAGTTCTTC,CASSFGQGAYNEQFF
TRBV2,TRBJ2-3,once,TRBD2,TGTGCCAGCAGTGACGTAGCGGGGGGAACAGATACGCAGTATTTT,CASSDVAGGTDTQYF
TRBV4-1,TRBJ1-5,-,-,TGCGCCAGCAGCCAAGACAGGGACAATCAGCCCCAGCATTTT,CASSQDRDNQPQHF
TRBV7-8,TRBJ2-1,-,TRBD2,TGTGCCAGCAGCTACACTAGCGGGGCCTCCTACAATGAGCAGTTCTTC,CASSYTSGASYNEQFF
TRBV4-3,TRBJ1-1,-,-,TGCGCCAGCAGCCAAGAGTTAACGGGAGGGACTGAAGCTTTCTTT,CASSQELTGGTEAFF
TRBV5-6,TRBJ2-3,-,TRBD2,TGTGCCAGCAGCTTGGAGAGCGGGGGGGCCTCAGATACGCAGTATTTT,CASSLESGGASDTQYF
TRBV7-2,TRBJ2-1,-,-,TGTGCCAGCAGCTTAGCGGGAGGCCCCAATGAGCAGTTCTTC,CASSLAGGPNEQFF
TRBV27,TRBJ2-7,-,-,TGTGCCAGCAGTTATGAGGAGGGTTACGAGCAGTACTTC,CASSYEEGYEQYF
TRBV29-1,TRBJ2-5,-,TRBD1,TGCAGCGTGGCCCCGACAGGGAAAGAGACCCAGTACTTC,CSVAPTGKETQYF
TRBV11-2,TRBJ2-7,-,-,TGTGCCAGCAGCTCCCCGCGGGGAGCCTACGAGCAGTACTTC,CASSSPRGAYEQYF
TRBV7-9,TRBJ1-1,-,-,TGTGCCAGCTCGGGTGGGGCGGAAGCTTTCTTT,CASSGGAEAFF
TRBV6-5,TRBJ2-2,-,-,TGTGCCAGCAGTTACTCGACCACAACCGGGGAGCTGTTTTTT,CASSYSTTTGELFF
TRBV29-1,TRBJ1-1,-,-,TGCAGCGCTAAAGGCGAGAACACTGAAGCTTTCTTT,CSAKGENTEAFF
TRBV7-7,TRBJ2-3,few,TRBD1,TGTGCTAGCAGCTCCGGGACAGGGGAAACAGATACGCAGTATTTT,CASSSGTGETDTQYF
TRBV5-1,TRBJ1-1,-,-,TGCGCCAGCATGGATCGCACTGAAGCTTTCTTT,CASMDRTEAFF
TRBV15,TRBJ2-3,once,-,TGTGCCACCAGCGTGCCGGACTCCACAGATACGCAGTATTTT,CATSVPDSTDTQYF
TRBV4-1,TRBJ1-2,-,-,TGCGCCAGCAGCCAAGCCGGGGCTACGAGCTACACCTTC,CASSQAGATSYTF
TRBV29-1,TRBJ1-2,-,TRBD1,TGCAGCGTTGAGGCCCGGGACAGGGGATTCTATGGCTACACCTTC,CSVEARDRGFYGYTF
TRBV9,TRBJ2-3,-,-,TGTGCCAGCAGCATTCGGGACTTCACAGATACGCAGTATTTT,CASSIRDFTDTQYF
TRBV4-1,TRBJ2-5,once,-,TGCGCCAGCAGCCAAGATGGAAGTCGAGAGACCCAGTACTTC,CASSQDGSRETQYF
TRBV7-9,TRBJ2-3,-,-,TGTGCCAGCAGCTTCTCGACATGGAGCACAGATACGCAGTATTTT,CASSFSTWSTDTQYF
TRBV25-1,TRBJ1-4,-,-,TGTGCCAGCAGTGTTGACGTCCAGGGGGAAAAACTGTTTTTT,CASSVDVQGEKLFF
TRBV5-1,TRBJ2-3,few,-,TGCGCCAGCAGTCGGGGGGCGTACACAGATACGCAGTATTTT,CASSRGAYTDTQYF
TRBV7-9,TRBJ1-5,few,-,TGTGCCAGCAGCTCCGACAGGCCGAGTCAGCCCCAGCATTTT,CASSSDRPSQPQHF
TRBV4-3,TRBJ1-1,-,-,TGCGCCAGCAGCCAAGATACCCAATGGGGGACTGAAGCTTTCTTT,CASSQDTQWGTEAFF
TRBV6-5,TRBJ1-1,-,TRBD1,TGTGCCAGCAGTTATTCACAGGGGCCCACTGAAGCTTTCTTT,CASSYSQGPTEAFF
TRBV27,TRBJ1-1,-,-,TGTGCCAGCAGTCTCGGGGGGGGCACTGAAGCTTTCTTT,CASSLGGGTEAFF
TRBV29-1,TRBJ2-2,-,-,TGCAGCGTTGAAGATGAGGCAGGGGCGAACACCGGGGAGCTGTTTTTT,CSVEDEAGANTGELFF
TRBV5-1,TRBJ2-1,-,-,TGCGCCAGCAGCCCCCGGGCTCTCAACCAATACAATGAGCAGTTCTTC,CASSPRALNQYNEQFF
TRBV5-1,TRBJ1-5,few,-,TGCGCCAGCAGCCCCGACGGGAATAGCAATCAGCCCCAGCATTTT,CASSPDGNSNQPQHF
TRBV29-1,TRBJ1-2,-,-,TGCAGCGTTGAAGAGAGACGTTCCAACTATGGCTACACCTTC,CSVEERRSNYGYTF
TRBV15,TRBJ1-5,once,-,TGTGCCACCAGCAGAGAGGGTACGGAAGTGGGTCAGCCCCAGCATTTT,CATSREGTEVGQPQHF
TRBV7-2,TRBJ2-3,-,-,TGTGCCAGCAGCTTCCGGGGAGCATCCACAGATACGCAGTATTTT,CASSFRGASTDTQYF
TRBV29-1,TRBJ2-1,few,TRBD1,TGCAGCGTTGAACGGGACAGGTCTTACAATGAGCAGTTCTTC,CSVERDRSYNEQFF
TRBV7-3,TRBJ2-1,-,TRBD2,TGTGCCAGCAGCCTCCGACTAGCGGGGCACAATGAGCAGTTCTTC,CASSLRLAGHNEQFF
TRBV7-9,TRBJ1-1,many,-,TGTGCCAGCAGCTTTGGGGACACTGAAGCTTTCTTT,CASSFGDTEAFF
TRBV18,TRBJ2-2,-,-,TGTGCCAGCTCACCAGTGGAAGGAGGAACCGGGGAGCTGTTTTTT,CASSPVEGGTGELFF
TRBV27,TRBJ1-1,-,-,TGTGCCAGCAGCTTAGCAGGGAGATTGAACACTGAAGCTTTCTTT,CASSLAGRLNTEAFF
TRBV7-2,TRBJ2-7,-,-,TGTGCCAGCAGGGGCTTTGGGACAAGCAAGTACGAGCAGTACTTC,CASRGFGTSKYEQYF